A single sample is the source of the 13 T cell receptor beta chains below, sequenced in a study of blood T cell repertoires in COVID-19. Measured with immunoSEQ multiplex PCR; TCRdb has only the in-frame clones, and not every one. The table records 250,000 to 350,000 clones, more than 90% of them present only once. What was sequenced was PBMCs or T cells enriched from blood (not recorded which). These receptors originate from a woman aged 25 to 39 who had recovered from COVID-19.

This chain uses TRBV27 with TRBJ2-1, with D perhaps matching TRBD2 (6 bases). CDR3 length: 13 amino acids. The V end lost 3 bases, the J end lost 7 bases, and 10 bases lay between the germline ends. Germline-derived CDR1 and CDR2 are MNHEY and SMNVEV (reference sequence). CDR3: CASSFGGSNEQFF. DNA for the CDR3: TGTGCCAGCAGTTTTGGGGGGTCGAATGAGCAGTTCTTC.

This clone was found once. The chain employs TRBV5-1 and TRBJ2-7; maybe TRBD1 (6 bases). CDR3 size: 11 residues. Trimming left V 5 bases short and J 3 bases short, with 6 bases between. Germline CDR1 reads SGHRS; CDR2 reads YFSETQ. DNA of the CDR3: TGCGCCAGCAGACAGGGCTACGAGCAGTACTTC. Amino acid sequence: CASRQGYEQYF.

Concerning this clone: Other nucleotide sequences in the sample specify the same CDR3. The chain uses TRBV5-1 and TRBJ1-2; TRBD1 might be the D (5 bases). Germline V gives CDR1 SGHRS, CDR2 YFSETQ. The germline V and J ends were trimmed by 4 bases and 4 bases, with 8 bases remaining between them. This CDR3 spans 12 amino acids. CDR3 residues: CASSLDSYGYTF. The CDR3 DNA sequence: TGCGCCAGCAGCCTCGACAGCTATGGCTACACCTTC.

The chain uses TRBV29-1 and TRBJ1-5, with TRBD1 matching 10 bases. The CDR3 runs 15 residues. V shed 6 bases, J shed 5 bases, and the junction held 10 bases outside the gene matches. CDR1 is SQVTM, CDR2 ANQGSEA, per germline. CDR3 bases: TGCAGCGTGGTGACAGGGGGCGTGGGCGATCAGCCCCAGCATTTT. Its translation is CSVVTGGVGDQPQHF.

This rearrangement joins TRBV3-1 (or the pseudogene TRBV3-2) to TRBJ1-3; perhaps TRBD1 as D (5 bases). CDR1 LGHDT and CDR2 YNNKEL come from the germline V gene (reference sequence). The V and J ends lost 4 bases and 3 bases respectively, with 16 bases between them. The CDR3 runs to 16 residues. In DNA form, the CDR3 reads TGTGCCAGCAGCCCCAGGGAAGGTCGTCTTGGAAACACCATATATTTT. Residues: CASSPREGRLGNTIYF.

The rearrangement links TRBV18 to TRBJ2-1; 11 bases agree with TRBD2. The CDR3 runs to 14 residues. After removal of 3 bases from V and 8 bases from J, the junction contained 3 bases not matched to a gene. Germline V gene lookup returns CDR1 KGHSH and CDR2 LQKENI. CDR3 in DNA: TGTGCCAGCTCACCCGGACTAGCGGGCCATGAGCAGTTCTTC. It specifies CASSPGLAGHEQFF. Full variable domain (rest looked up from reference TRBV18 and TRBJ2-1): NAGVMQNPRHLVRRRGQEARLRCSPMKGHSHVYWYRQLPEEGLKFMVYLQKENIIDESGMPKERFSAEFPKEGPSILRIQQVVRGDSAAYFCASSPGLAGHEQFFGPGTRLTVL.

The chain is built from TRBV19 and TRBJ2-5; maybe TRBD1 (6 bases). Trimming pared 3 bases from V and 5 bases from J, leaving 13 bases between. Germline lookup yields CDR1 LNHDA and CDR2 SQIVND (reference sequence). This CDR3 has 14 residues. As DNA, the CDR3 is TGTGCCAGTAGTATCGGACAGTTCCCCGAGACCCAGTACTTC. Its translation is CASSIGQFPETQYF. Combining the CDR3 with reference TRBV19 and TRBJ2-5 gives the whole variable domain DGGITQSPKYLFRKEGQNVTLSCEQNLNHDAMYWYRQDPGQGLRLIYYSQIVNDFQKGDIAEGYSVSREKKESFPLTVTSAQKNPTAFYLCASSIGQFPETQYFGPGTRLLVL.

The V gene is TRBV19, the J gene TRBJ1-2, with 10 bases lining up with TRBD1. The J segment lost 7 bases and the V segment lost 7 bases, leaving 6 bases of the junction unmatched. There are 13 residues in the CDR3. Germline lookup yields CDR1 LNHDA and CDR2 SQIVND (reference sequence). The CDR3: CASNTGQGSGYTF. The CDR3, as DNA: TGTGCCAGTAATACGGGACAGGGGAGTGGCTACACCTTC. The whole variable domain, filled in from reference TRBV19 and TRBJ1-2, reads DGGITQSPKYLFRKEGQNVTLSCEQNLNHDAMYWYRQDPGQGLRLIYYSQIVNDFQKGDIAEGYSVSREKKESFPLTVTSAQKNPTAFYLCASNTGQGSGYTFGSGTRLTVV.

The chain links TRBV28 to TRBJ1-2, with D perhaps matching TRBD1 (5 bases). Germline CDR1 MDHEN, CDR2 SYDVKM. The V and J ends lost 3 bases and 5 bases respectively, with 10 bases between them. The CDR3 is 13 residues long. The DNA for the CDR3 is TGTGCCAGCAGTTTGACAGCCCCATATGGCTACACCTTC. Amino acid sequence: CASSLTAPYGYTF.

This rearrangement joins TRBV19 to TRBJ2-1, with TRBD2 matching over 9 bases. Germline trimming cut 7 bases from V and 8 bases from J; bases unmatched to any gene: 15. CDR3 length: 16 residues. The germline V gene encodes CDR1 LNHDA and CDR2 SQIVND (reference sequence). The CDR3 reads CASIGSGSASFYEQFF. The CDR3 nucleotides are TGTGCCAGTATCGGTAGCGGGAGTGCGTCGTTCTATGAGCAGTTCTTC.

The chain uses TRBV28 and TRBJ2-7; TRBD1 is a possible D gene (6 bases). This CDR3 spans 12 amino acids. In germline, CDR1 is MDHEN, CDR2 SYDVKM. Trimming shortened V by 7 bases and J by 7 bases, and 14 bases separated the two germline ends. The CDR3 nucleotides read TGTGCCAGCACCACGGCAGGGGCAGAGCAGTACTTC. Protein: CASTTAGAEQYF.

This chain connects TRBV19 to TRBJ2-1, with TRBD2 identical over 9 bases. Trimming removed 10 bases from V and 8 bases from J; junction bases left unmatched: 9. CDR1 is LNHDA and CDR2 is SQIVND in the germline V gene (reference sequence). The CDR3 is 13 amino acids. This CDR3 is CATPGGRVDEQFF. For the CDR3, the DNA is TGTGCCACCCCTGGCGGGAGGGTCGATGAGCAGTTCTTC.

The chain employs TRBV23-1 and TRBJ1-5; 9 bases line up with TRBD1. TRBV23-1 has ORF status, its function being uncertain. V was pared by 4 bases and J by 6 bases, with 7 bases of the junction left unmatched. The CDR3 loop spans 15 amino acids. DNA of the CDR3: TGCGCCAGCAGTCCACAGGGGGCGTTGGGTCAGCCCCAGCATTTT. It codes for CASSPQGALGQPQHF.